This T cell receptor (beta chain) was observed in a study of response to subunit inactivated influenza vaccine. TCRdb fed the RT-PCR reads into MiXCR, producing one record per CDR3 protein. The table lists roughly 620,000 distinct CDR3 sequences, 11% of them singletons. V lost 5 bases and J lost 8, with 19 bases in between. Germline loops: CDR1 MNHNS, CDR2 SASEGT. CDR3 length equals 15 residues. These data were likewise used in another study, on T cells expressing NK-cell markers. From that second work: TCR beta cDNA was generated via 5'RACE template switching incorporating UMIs. Repertoire data for TCR beta were derived from sorted T cells (CD3+CD56+NKG2C+, CD3+CD56+NKG2C- and CD3+CD56-NKG2C+). Over 5 donors carried dominant NKG2C+ clonotypes that made up roughly 1.0-7.5% of their CD8+ T cells. A handful of donors showed these clonotypes also leading the CD3+CD56-NKG2C+ fraction.

The starting material was PBMCs from blood, obtained on the day of vaccination. This TCR came from a middle-aged man who received an inactivated influenza vaccine. This chain joins TRBV6-1 and TRBJ2-4; D may be TRBD1 or TRBD2 (5 bases each). CDR3 in amino acids: CASSRDGLSRDIQYF. The CDR3 DNA reads as TGTGCCAGCAGTCGGGACGGCTTAAGCAGGGACATTCAGTACTTC.